Detailed here is one TCR beta chain. The antigen is unknown. These data come from a study of T-cell reconstitution after alpha-beta-depleted transplantation in children. Broader study findings: One year post-transplant, T-cell counts and diversity were largely derived from T cells produced anew. The origin of high day-60 TCRbeta diversity in some patients lay in surviving recipient T cells and thymic progenitors.

It was with unique molecular identifiers that the TCRbeta library was prepared. TCRdb re-analysed the PCR reads in MiXCR, keeping a single row per CDR3 protein. The data hold around 60,000 distinct CDR3 sequences, with around 40% observed a single time. The germline CDR1 and CDR2 sequences are SQVTM and ANQGSEA. There are 13 residues in the CDR3. Trimming cost V 2 bases and J 4 bases, with 9 bases left between them. The V gene is TRBV29-1, the J gene TRBJ2-1; unclear D gene. The TCR was taken from a male patient aged 5 to 17 who had a stem cell transplant for acute lymphoblastic leukemia, so the T cells may come from the graft donor. Specimen: PBMCs, mostly from graft donor cells, collected 360 days after TCRalphabeta/CD19-depleted stem cell transplant. The CDR3 protein is CSVEHRPYNEQFF. Here the CDR3 DNA reads TGCAGCGTTGAACATAGGCCTTACAATGAGCAGTTCTTC.